This paragraph covers one T cell receptor beta chain sequence. Its target antigen remains unknown. No base qualities exist here, and no much larger clone lies one base off it. The data belong to a study of a mutant IDH1 vaccine in newly diagnosed glioma (dated by TCRdb to the early 2020s). Concerning the study at large: Vaccination started 4-6 weeks after radiotherapy alone, or was given together with temozolomide cycles in the groups whose treatment included chemotherapy. Peripheral blood samples were drawn at six visits, namely V03 (baseline), V05, V07, V10, V12 and V13. Before enrollment, patients had received standard therapy of radiotherapy alone, temozolomide alone, or radiochemotherapy with temozolomide; most received the combination. Of the approximately 33 treated patients, roughly 60% were male and around 40% were female, and the mean age was roughly 38 years. Visit V12 was the week-35 safety follow-up and visit V13 was the week-47 end of study. Longitudinal TCRB deep sequencing was done for 25 to 30 treated patients, wherever samples were available for exploratory analyses. Beyond this particular receptor, the publication reports: Vaccine-induced immune responses across multiple MHC alleles were detected in about 92% of patients. According to the authors, sample limitations meant that analyses of patient blood samples could not be reproduced. No apparent relationship was observed between pseudoprogression and alterations in the top peripheral T cell clonotypes detected by TCRB sequencing. Availability determined which PBMC samples were chosen for TCRB deep sequencing.

The library relied on the immunoSEQ multiplex PCR assay. Following the manufacturer's protocol, the hsTCRB Kit was used to amplify rearranged TCR beta chain sequences. Sequencing of TCRB libraries was carried out on an Illumina MiSeq. The published analysis was carried out like this. The proprietary platform of the kit vendor was used for demultiplexing, trimming and gene mapping. The table was pulled from immuneACCESS by TCRdb, which kept in-frame rearrangements only. Such tables lose some clones; where checked, under half of the loss comes from unresolved V genes, and the rest has no known cause. That table furnishes V, J and clone size, whereas the DNA furnished D and trimming. For this sample there are 30,000 to 35,000 clones; 75% to 95% appear just once. Clones ranked in the top ten supply 5.1% of the sample. V is pared back by 1 base and J by 1 base, with 11 bases lying between the germline termini. Reading from cysteine to phenylalanine, the CDR3 counts 15 amino acids. Kept here is only the CDR3 DNA, which spans 45 bases and is read in frame from base 1. As encoded in the germline V gene, CDR1 is SGHVS while CDR2 is FQNEAQ.

The intended sense of this specimen's time point label: week 47, end of study. A 20-mer mutant IDH1 peptide at 300 micrograms in Montanide made up each vaccine dose, which was injected subcutaneously together with topical imiquimod. Eight vaccinations were administered to patients in weeks 1, 3, 5, 7, 11, 15, 19 and 23, corresponding to visits V03 through V10. Donors had newly diagnosed WHO grade 3 or 4 IDH1-mutant astrocytomas with loss of nuclear ATRX. The samples were drawn from NOA16, a multicentre, single-arm, open-label phase I trial in Germany that tested a mutant IDH1 peptide vaccine in humans for the first time. The DNeasy Blood and Tissue Kit was used to extract genomic DNA from EDTA blood for TCRB sequencing.

Here the sequenced sample was PBMCs, taken from a glioma patient whose treatment included an IDH1 peptide vaccine. The sequence derives from a woman in her 40s with glioma. The sequence is built from TRBV7-8 and TRBJ2-7, with a weak D call of TRBD1 (6 bases match). The CDR3 here reads CASSLVGTQSYEQYF. The nucleotide sequence reads TGTGCCAGCAGCTTAGTAGGGACACAGTCCTACGAGCAGTACTTC.